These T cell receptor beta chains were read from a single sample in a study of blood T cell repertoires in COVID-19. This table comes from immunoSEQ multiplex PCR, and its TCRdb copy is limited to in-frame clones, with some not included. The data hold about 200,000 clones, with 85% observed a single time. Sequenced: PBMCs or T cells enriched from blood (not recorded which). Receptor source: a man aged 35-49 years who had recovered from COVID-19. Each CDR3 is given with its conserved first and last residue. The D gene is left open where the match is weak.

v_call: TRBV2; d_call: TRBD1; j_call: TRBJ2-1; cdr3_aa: CASSLLRGIEQFF
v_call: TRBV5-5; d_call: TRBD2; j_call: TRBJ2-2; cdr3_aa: CASSLSGTSVAGELFF
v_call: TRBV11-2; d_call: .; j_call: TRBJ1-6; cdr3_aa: CASRIGGAPDRNSPLHF
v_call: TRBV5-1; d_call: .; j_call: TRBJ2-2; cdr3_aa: CASSPMGRPNTGELFF
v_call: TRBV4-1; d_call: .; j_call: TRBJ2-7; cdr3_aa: CASSQDGSGSYEQYF
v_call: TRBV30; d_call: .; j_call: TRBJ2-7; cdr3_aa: CAWAQGHISYEQYF
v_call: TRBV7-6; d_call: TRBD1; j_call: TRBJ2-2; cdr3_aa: CASSSTGAGELFF
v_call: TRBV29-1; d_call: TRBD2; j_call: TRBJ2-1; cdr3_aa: CSVLEEGLAYNEQFF
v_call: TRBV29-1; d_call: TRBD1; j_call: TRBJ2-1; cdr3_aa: CSVQDPGQGPNEQFF
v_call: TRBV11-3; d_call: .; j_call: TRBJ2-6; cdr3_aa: CASSLGRPGANVLTF